This T cell receptor (beta chain) was captured in a study of shared clonotypes between healthy human individuals (dated by TCRdb to about 2020). About the study as a whole: Three men and two women, aged 18 to 49 years, made up the cohort. To increase sequencing depth and limit assay-specific biases, different laboratories used diverse techniques to prepare libraries and sequence TCR repertoires. To estimate repertoire size and how much clonotypes are shared between individuals, the study performed deep sequencing of blood TCR repertoires from roughly five healthy adults. Each donor's leukapheresis produced roughly between about 0.9 and 9.5 billion PBMCs. Per donor, three plates each were used for CD4 naive and CD4 memory, two for CD8 naive, and one for CD8 memory. Paper-wide results and their limitations: Naive subsets generally had larger estimated clonotype richness than memory subsets did. Because the study included only a small number of donors, the genetic and exposure-history diversity represented was limited. Higher generation probabilities were observed for clonotypes shared by all four sorted-subset donors than for non-shared clonotypes. Pairwise subsampling indicated that sequencing depth was expected to affect the degree of clonotype sharing among donors. When four donors were compared, the shared fraction of clonotypes was around 5.1% for naive CD4, around 3.6% for naive CD8, 2% to 2.5% for memory CD4, and roughly 0.43% for memory CD8. Sampling was limited to blood, and TCR repertoires in tissue likely differ from TCR repertoires in blood. Incomplete sequencing was indicated by rarefaction of sorted-subset datasets, despite the large sequencing depth.

Using the deep immunoSEQ assay, multiplex PCR amplified TCR CDR3 regions from genomic DNA. Genomic DNA extracted from each cell subset was distributed evenly over all wells of several immunoSEQ 96-well plates, and each plate served as one replicate. For sorted subsets, around 200 ng genomic DNA, equal to 30,000 to 35,000 T cell genomes, was loaded into each replicate PCR. Purified libraries were measured with a Qubit 3.0 fluorometer, size-checked on a Bioanalyzer 2100, and measured again with the KAPA Library Quantification kit. A separate single-read 150-cycle Illumina NextSeq 550 flow cell was used to sequence each immunoSEQ 96-well plate. In the original analysis: The immunoSEQ output contained only junctional sequences without quality scores, so filtering could not match that applied to full-length reads. To assign V/J genes and CDR3, sequences were annotated using PyIR, a Python wrapper for IgBLAST v1.9, with IMGT germline references. Reads were filtered out if the reads had weak V/J assignments (E-value above 1e-6), no CDR3, stop codons, out-of-frame junctions, or ambiguous translated residues. A V3J clonotype was defined by an identical inferred V gene, J gene, and CDR3 amino acid sequence. Percentage overlap between repertoires was computed as shared unique clonotypes divided by the size of the smaller repertoire. Richness of each repertoire was evaluated using RTK rarefaction, the Chao1 estimator, and Recon v2.1 estimates of unobserved clonotypes. For all TCRbeta clonotypes obtained by the gDNA method from a few donors, generation probabilities were computed with OLGA. This is the immuneACCESS table as TCRdb keeps it, with only in-frame sequences that have V and J called. A part of the clones is gone; compared with another copy, unresolved V genes explain less than half, and the rest is unexplained. The DNA was the basis for D and trimming; V, J and clone size are from that table. Here the sample has roughly 2 million clones; about 95% occur a single time. About 1.1% of the sample is held by the ten biggest clonotypes.

Turning to this clone: This receptor's antigen is unknown. Base qualities are missing; no much larger clone stands one base away.

CD8 naive samples were obtained by positive selection for CCR7 among CD45RO-negative cells, yielding a CD45RA+CCR7+ population from which TemRA cells were excluded. The donors were healthy, HIV-negative adults who had no recently reported acute infections or vaccinations. Every donor was a Caucasian adult living in Nashville, Tennessee, USA. Blood was collected by leukapheresis, and PBMCs were isolated by Ficoll-Histopaque density gradient centrifugation and then cryopreserved in liquid nitrogen vapor phase. Analytical flow cytometry was used to check the purity and quantity of each magnetically sorted T cell population. Genomic DNA was isolated from every sorted fraction and measured by UV absorbance on a Nanodrop 2000c. V trim: 4 bases; J trim: 4 bases; unmatched bases: 15. The germline V gene provides CDR1 MNHNS and CDR2 SASEGT. The CDR3, cysteine through phenylalanine, is 19 amino acids long. Only CDR3 DNA is held: 57 bases, read in frame from base 1.

This TCR came from a man between 18 and 35 years old in good health. Material: naive CD8+ T cells sorted from blood. Per the publication, the cell subset or site label means: CD45RA+CCR7+. The rearrangement joined TRBV6-1 to TRBJ1-6; the junction holds 8 bases that match TRBD1. The CDR3 reads CASSVVFGTGGRYNSPLHF. The nucleotide sequence is TGTGCCAGCAGTGTAGTGTTCGGGACAGGAGGCAGATATAATTCACCCCTCCACTTT.